The next 21 T cell receptor beta chains were all read from a single sample in a study of regulatory T cells in long-lasting Graves disease. The time point: newly diagnosed GD, antithyroid drugs for less than 3 months. Generation of the TCR library employed RNA extracted from PBMCs. CDR3-region Arm-PCR and iRepertoire HTBI primers produced the TCR beta libraries. In TCRdb, the multiplex PCR reads were re-called with MiXCR into one record per CDR3 protein. The sample yields around 400,000 distinct CDR3 sequences, roughly a sixth seen once. Sequences were derived from peripheral blood mononuclear cells (PBMCs), sampled at new diagnosis, from a patient treated with antithyroid drugs. Source of these receptors: a female donor with Graves disease.

The sample holds a few counts of this clonotype. The V call is TRBV4-3, the J call TRBJ2-7; 10 bases line up with TRBD2. CDR3 length: 16 amino acids. With 0 bases clipped from V and 3 bases from J, the junction kept 5 bases outside the gene matches. CDR1 and CDR2 from the germline V gene are LGHNA and YSLEER. This CDR3 reads CASSQDSSSGSYEQYF. The CDR3 DNA is TGCGCCAGCAGCCAAGATAGCTCTAGCGGGAGCTACGAGCAGTACTTC.

The gene calls are TRBV2 and TRBJ1-4; the D gene is possibly TRBD1 (5 bases). V lost 6 bases to trimming and J lost 5 bases, with 13 bases between them. The V gene's germline CDR1 is SNHLY and CDR2 FYNNEI. The CDR3 consists of 14 residues. The CDR3 nucleotides are TGTGCCAGCAGGAGGGACGGGGGGAATGAAAAACTGTTTTTT. Its protein product is CASRRDGGNEKLFF.

To note about this clonotype: A read error may explain this, as a much larger clone is one base away. The J gene is TRBJ2-1, the V gene TRBV5-4; 11 bases agree with TRBD2. Judging by the DNA end, TRBJ2-5 fits better; the J call may be wrong. In germline, CDR1 is SGHNT, CDR2 YYREEE (reference sequence). The CDR3 contains 14 residues. DNA of the CDR3: TGTGCCAGTTTTAGCGGGGGGGCCCTAGAGACCCAGTACTTC. As protein: CASFSGGALETQYF.

This clonotype was observed a handful of times. The V call is TRBV5-1, the J call TRBJ1-2; 10 bases are shared with TRBD1. The length of the CDR3 is 15 residues. The junction had 5 bases not matched to a gene; V was cut back by 3 bases and J by 3 bases. From germline, CDR1 is SGHRS and CDR2 YFSETQ. CDR3 nucleotide sequence: TGCGCCAGCAGCTCCCGACAGGGGGCTTACTATGGCTACACCTTC. Amino acids: CASSSRQGAYYGYTF.

This clonotype has ten or more counts. The genes are TRBV11-2 and TRBJ2-2; 13 positions agree with TRBD2. Germline V lookup: CDR1 SGHAT, CDR2 FQNNGV. This CDR3 spans 18 amino acids. V shed 7 bases and J 5 bases; nucleotides not matched to a gene: 13. CDR3 protein: CASKVWTSGGETTGELFF. The CDR3 nucleotides are TGTGCCAGCAAGGTGTGGACTAGCGGGGGTGAGACGACCGGGGAGCTGTTTTTT.

This clonotype appeared many times. The V gene is TRBV3-1, the J gene TRBJ2-3, with D perhaps TRBD2 (5 bases). CDR1 and CDR2 from the germline V gene are LGHDT and YNNKEL (reference sequence). This CDR3 is 12 amino acids long. Trimming shortened V by 4 bases and J by 5 bases, and 7 bases separated the two germline ends. In DNA form, the CDR3 reads TGTGCCAGCAGCCGCCGGGGAGATACGCAGTATTTT. It specifies CASSRRGDTQYF.

This clonotype has more than one count but fewer than ten. V is TRBV27 and J is TRBJ2-3; a weak D match, TRBD2 (5 bases). The CDR3 extends over 16 amino acids. Looked up from germline, CDR1 is MNHEY and CDR2 is SMNVEV (reference sequence). Trimming stripped 5 bases from V and 5 bases from J, with 20 bases between. The CDR3 sequence is CASSVSGPGIGDTQYF. The CDR3, as DNA: TGTGCCAGCAGTGTCAGCGGCCCCGGTATAGGAGATACGCAGTATTTT.

The genes are TRBV18 and TRBJ2-7; D unresolved. The CDR3 runs to 14 residues. Germline V lookup: CDR1 KGHSH, CDR2 LQKENI. Trimming pared 0 bases from V and 0 bases from J, leaving 6 bases between. The CDR3 is CASSPPLGSYEQYF. The CDR3 nucleotides read TGTGCCAGCTCACCACCCCTCGGCTCCTACGAGCAGTACTTC.

The rearrangement uses TRBV28 and TRBJ1-1; D possibly corresponds to TRBD1 (5 bases). The CDR3 spans 14 residues. Between the trimmed V and J ends, which lost 3 bases and 4 bases, there was a span of 12 bases. Germline values: CDR1 MDHEN, CDR2 SYDVKM. This chain's CDR3 is CASSLVGPGTEAFF. The CDR3 DNA reads as TGTGCCAGCAGTTTGGTGGGGCCTGGCACTGAAGCTTTCTTT. Together with reference TRBV28 and TRBJ1-1, the CDR3 gives the full variable domain: DVKVTQSSRYLVKRTGEKVFLECVQDMDHENMFWYRQDPGLGLRLIYFSYDVKMKEKGDIPEGYSVSREKKERFSLILESASTNQTSMYLCASSLVGPGTEAFFGQGTRLTVV.

There are many counts of this clonotype. This chain joins TRBV13 and TRBJ1-1, with D unclear. The germline gives CDR1 PRHDT, CDR2 FYEKMQ (reference sequence). The CDR3 runs 12 residues. V was pared by 2 bases and J by 5 bases, with 6 bases between. CDR3 nucleotide sequence: TGTGCCAGCAGCTTATGGAGTACTGAAGCTTTCTTT. This codes for CASSLWSTEAFF.

In this sample, this clonotype turned up many times. This rearrangement joins TRBV7-9 to TRBJ2-5; perhaps D is TRBD1 or TRBD2 (5 bases each). Looked up from germline, CDR1 is SEHNR and CDR2 is FQNEAQ (reference sequence). V lost 5 bases to trimming and J lost 5 bases, with 15 bases between them. This CDR3 is 14 amino acids long. The CDR3 protein is CASSLSLAGETQYF. The CDR3 DNA follows: TGTGCCAGCAGCCTAAGCCTAGCAGGGGAGACCCAGTACTTC.

This clonotype was found many times. This rearrangement joins TRBV6-2 or TRBV6-3 to TRBJ2-5; TRBD1 matches 8 bases. The CDR3 contains 14 residues. Germline V gene sequence: CDR1 MNHEY, CDR2 SVGEGT. V lost 4 bases, J lost 3 bases, and 4 bases stayed unmatched. The CDR3 protein is CASSFLQGEETQYF. The CDR3 nucleotides read TGTGCCAGCAGTTTCTTACAGGGGGAAGAGACCCAGTACTTC.

Comment on this clonotype: A far larger clone is a single base away, which makes a read error likely. The V gene is TRBV6-5, the J gene TRBJ2-3; the D gene is possibly TRBD1 (6 bases). The length of the CDR3 is 13 residues. Germline-derived CDR1 and CDR2 are MNHEY and SVGAGI. CDR3 sequence: CASSFQGYTEASF. CDR3 nucleotides: TGTGCCAGCAGTTTTCAGGGGTACACTGAAGCTTCCTTT.

J is TRBJ1-2 and V is TRBV29-1, with a possible D match to TRBD1 (6 bases). Per germline, CDR1 SQVTM and CDR2 ANQGSEA. V dropped 8 bases and J dropped 2 bases, with 18 bases sitting between them. This CDR3 comprises 14 residues. The CDR3 DNA reads TGCAGCTCCGACGGGGACAACAGAAACTATGGCTACACCTTC. It specifies CSSDGDNRNYGYTF. The entire variable domain, with the rest obtained from reference TRBV29-1 and TRBJ1-2, is as follows: SAVISQKPSRDICQRGTSLTIQCQVDSQVTMMFWYRQQPGQSLTLIATANQGSEATYESGFVIDKFPISRPNLTFSTLTVSNMSPEDSSIYLCSSDGDNRNYGYTFGSGTRLTVV.

This clonotype was found many times. The CDR3 DNA reads as TGTGCCAGCAGCCCCGGGCCCTGGGCTCTGAACACTGAAGCTTTCTTT. Its translation is CASSPGPWALNTEAFF. The chain combines TRBV7-9 with TRBJ1-1; no clear D. The V end lost 5 bases, the J end lost 0 bases, and 16 bases lay between the germline ends. Per germline, CDR1 SEHNR and CDR2 FQNEAQ (reference sequence). The length of the CDR3 is 16 residues.

This clonotype was detected ten times or more. A much larger clone sits a single nucleotide away, making a read error possible. The chain carries TRBV7-2 and TRBJ1-1; tentatively, D is TRBD1 (5 bases). V lost 2 bases and J 3 bases, leaving 7 bases between the germline ends. Germline CDR1 and CDR2: SGHTA and FQGNSA. The CDR3 loop spans 13 amino acids. DNA for the CDR3: TGTGCCAGCAGCTTATGGGGGGACACTGAAGCTTTCTTT. Its translation: CASSLWGDTEAFF.

The chain carries TRBV5-1 and TRBJ2-2; 11 bases line up with TRBD1. The CDR3 has 16 residues. CDR1 SGHRS and CDR2 YFSETQ come from the germline V gene. V trimming: 4 bases; J trimming: 6 bases; junction bases outside the gene matches: 8. CDR3 DNA sequence: TGCGCCAGCAGCGCCAGGACAGGGGGCGCCCCCGGGGAGCTGTTTTTT. The encoded protein is CASSARTGGAPGELFF.

This rearrangement joins TRBV6-2 or TRBV6-3 to TRBJ2-5; 11 bases agree with TRBD2. From germline, CDR1 is MNHEY and CDR2 SVGEGT. After removal of 5 bases from V and 6 bases from J, the junction contained 11 bases not matched to a gene. The CDR3 runs 16 residues. The CDR3 region has the DNA TGTGCCAGCAGTGGTTTAGCGGGGGGGGGTCCAAAGACCCAGTACTTC. The encoded protein is CASSGLAGGGPKTQYF.

At least ten counts were recorded for this clonotype. This sequence joins TRBV9 and TRBJ1-1, with a weak D call TRBD1 (5 bases). Trimming pared 0 bases from V and 7 bases from J, leaving 16 bases between. Germline assignment: CDR1 SGDLS and CDR2 YYNGEE. CDR3 length equals 15 residues. CDR3 coding DNA: TGTGCCAGCAGCGTAGGGGCAGGGCGACATAGTGAAGCTTTCTTT. This gives the protein CASSVGAGRHSEAFF.

This clonotype occurred many times. The V call is TRBV4-3, the J call TRBJ1-3; 7 positions agree with TRBD1. Germline-derived CDR1 and CDR2 are LGHNA and YSLEER. J gave up 6 bases and V 0 bases, and 5 bases lay outside the gene matches. CDR3 length equals 15 residues. CDR3 sequence reads: CASSQEGQGENTIYF. The CDR3 nucleotides read TGCGCCAGCAGCCAAGAAGGGCAGGGGGAAAACACCATATATTTT.

Only a few counts were recorded for this clonotype. The rearrangement uses TRBV4-1 and TRBJ2-1, with TRBD2 matching over 9 bases. The CDR3 loop spans 19 amino acids. CDR1 is MGHRA and CDR2 is YSYEKL in the germline V gene. J was trimmed by 6 bases and V by 0 bases; bases with no gene match: 15. The CDR3 here is CASSQEKFDSGRLGNEQFF. The CDR3 DNA is TGCGCCAGCAGCCAAGAAAAATTCGATAGCGGGAGACTAGGCAATGAGCAGTTCTTC.